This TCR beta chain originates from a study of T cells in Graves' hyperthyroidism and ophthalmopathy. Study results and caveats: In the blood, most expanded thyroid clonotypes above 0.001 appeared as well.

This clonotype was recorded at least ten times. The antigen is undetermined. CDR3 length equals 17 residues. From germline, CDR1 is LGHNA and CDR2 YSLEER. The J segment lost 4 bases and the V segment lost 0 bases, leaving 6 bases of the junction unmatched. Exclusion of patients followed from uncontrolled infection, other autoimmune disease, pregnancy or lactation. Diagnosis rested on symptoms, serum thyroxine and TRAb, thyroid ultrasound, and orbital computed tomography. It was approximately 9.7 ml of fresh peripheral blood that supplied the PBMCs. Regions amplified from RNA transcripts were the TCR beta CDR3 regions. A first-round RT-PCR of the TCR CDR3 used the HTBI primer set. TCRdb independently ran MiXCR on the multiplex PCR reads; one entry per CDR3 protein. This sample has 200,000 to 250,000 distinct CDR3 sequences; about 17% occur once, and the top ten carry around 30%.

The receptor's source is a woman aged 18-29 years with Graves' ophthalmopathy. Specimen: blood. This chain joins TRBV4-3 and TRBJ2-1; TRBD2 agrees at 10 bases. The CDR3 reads CASSQDLIAGGYNEQFF. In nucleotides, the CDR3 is TGCGCCAGCAGCCAAGATCTGATAGCGGGAGGTTACAATGAGCAGTTCTTC.